This T cell receptor (beta chain) is from a study of T cell repertoires in ileal Crohn's disease. Study at large: Patients had a median approximately 7.2-year disease duration, and around 35% were active smokers.

The study, taken as a whole, reports: All patients with clonality above 26.8% had endoscopic recurrence. High-frequency clones were more common in sorted CD8 than CD4 cells.

This CDR3 comprises 13 residues. V lost 6 bases to trimming and J lost 4 bases, with 7 bases between them. Germline loops: CDR1 SGHTA, CDR2 FQGTGA. Concerning this clone itself: Antigen: not known.

Clones were read by immunoSEQ multiplex PCR, and TCRdb kept only the in-frame ones, dropping some. Of 11,000 to 15,000 clones in the sample, under 80% were seen once. The sequence was obtained from an adult with Crohn's disease. The J gene is TRBJ2-6, the V gene TRBV7-3; D is undetermined. The specimen sequenced was ileal tissue. CDR3 DNA: TGTGCCAGCAGAGCGCCGGGGGCCAACGTCCTGACTTTC. It is translated as CASRAPGANVLTF.